A selection of T cell receptor beta chains follows, all from one sample in a study of shared clonotypes between healthy human individuals. Produced via immunoSEQ multiplex PCR; TCRdb's table is partial and in-frame only. The data contain 2,500,000 or so clones, about 90% of them singletons. What was sequenced was naive CD4+ T cells from PBMCs. These receptors all come from a young man in good health. Some clones in this sample may be carry-over from other donors' samples. Each CDR3 is given with its conserved first and last residue. A D gene is named only where the DNA matches it firmly. Expanded clones are given a class, and other clones once, few, many or no size at all.

TRBJ2-6,TRBD1,TRBV6-6,.,TGTGCCAGCAGCCGGGACAGGGGCTTTGGGGCCAACGTCCTGACTTTC,CASSRDRGFGANVLTF
TRBJ2-5,.,TRBV7-2,.,TGTGCCAGCAGCTCGATGACCAACCGCTGGGGCGAGACCCAGTACTTC,CASSSMTNRWGETQYF
TRBJ2-5,.,TRBV10-3,.,TGTGCCACCTCGGGGCGACTCCAAGAGACCCAGTACTTC,CATSGRLQETQYF
TRBJ1-1,.,TRBV6-6,once,TGTGCCAGCAACCTAGCTTACAGTTTAGCTGAAGCTTTCTTT,CASNLAYSLAEAFF
TRBJ1-2,TRBD1,TRBV28,.,TGTGCCTCGCAGTCAGGGGGCGTGAACTATGGCTACACCTTC,CASQSGGVNYGYTF
TRBJ1-1,.,TRBV20-1,once,TGCAGTGCTAGAGATCGAACTGAAGCTTTCTTT,CSARDRTEAFF
TRBJ2-7,.,TRBV28,.,TGTGCCAGCAGTTCCGAATTGACCGGGACAAAAGGCTTC,CASSSELTGTKGF
TRBJ1-1,.,TRBV2,.,TGTGCCAGCAGTGAAGCGTTTAGGAACACTGAAGCTTTCTTT,CASSEAFRNTEAFF
TRBJ2-2,.,TRBV7-3,.,TGTGCCAGCAGCTTAAACCCGACCGGGGAGCTGTTTTTT,CASSLNPTGELFF
TRBJ1-1,.,TRBV7-3,.,TGTGCCAGCAGCTTAGTCGGCTTGGGTTTCTTT,CASSLVGLGFF
TRBJ2-7,TRBD2,TRBV28,.,TGTGCCAGCAGTCAGACGACTAGCGGGAGGGTTGGGCAGTACTTC,CASSQTTSGRVGQYF
TRBJ2-6,TRBD1,TRBV28,.,TGTGCCAGCAGTGCTCAGGGGGCAGCTGGGGCCAACGTCCTGACTTTC,CASSAQGAAGANVLTF
TRBJ2-2,TRBD1,TRBV27,.,TGTGCCAGCAGTTTGGACAGGGGTTCGAACACCGGGGAGCTGTTTTTT,CASSLDRGSNTGELFF
TRBJ2-1,.,TRBV9,.,TGTGCCAGCAGCGCGGGAGCCCCGCTTTACAATGAGCAGTTCTTC,CASSAGAPLYNEQFF
TRBJ2-5,.,TRBV9,.,TGTGCCAGCAGCCCTTTCGGGATGAAGGGAGAGACCCAGTACTTC,CASSPFGMKGETQYF
TRBJ2-7,.,TRBV14,.,TGTGCCAGCAGCCAAGTGACAACCTACGAGCAGTACTTC,CASSQVTTYEQYF
TRBJ2-7,TRBD1,TRBV14,.,TGTGCCAGCAGCCTCAGACAGGGGGGGAGCTACGAGCAGTACTTC,CASSLRQGGSYEQYF
TRBJ2-1,TRBD2,TRBV9,.,TGTGCCAGCAGCGTAAACAGCGGGGCTTTCAATGAGCAGTTCTTC,CASSVNSGAFNEQFF
TRBJ2-7,.,TRBV18,.,TGTGCCAGCTCAGAGGGACTGGTAGGGGTCGAGCAGTACTTC,CASSEGLVGVEQYF
TRBJ1-2,.,TRBV19,.,TGTGCCAGTAGGGCCTTAGAGGACTATGGCTACACCTTC,CASRALEDYGYTF
TRBJ1-2,.,TRBV28,once,TGTGCCAGCAGTTCCTCCGGGGGGGCTTATGGCTACACCTTC,CASSSSGGAYGYTF
TRBJ2-5,.,TRBV19,.,TGTGCCACGGGACTCCGAGGGGAGACCCAGTACTTC,CATGLRGETQYF
TRBJ2-1,TRBD1,TRBV9,.,TGTGCCAGCAGCATCCGACAGGGTACCAATGAGCAGTTCTTC,CASSIRQGTNEQFF
TRBJ2-2,.,TRBV9,.,TGTGCCAGCAGCGGTCAAGCCGGGACGACCTCTGCCACCGGGGAGCTGTTTTTT,CASSGQAGTTSATGELFF
TRBJ1-5,.,TRBV28,.,TGTGCCAGCAGTTCCCTTCGGTATCAGCCCCAGCATTTT,CASSSLRYQPQHF
TRBJ2-1,TRBD2,TRBV11-1,once,TGTGCCAGCAGCGGGACTAGCGGGAGGGTTTCCTACAATGAGCAGTTCTTC,CASSGTSGRVSYNEQFF
TRBJ2-2,TRBD2,TRBV7-9,few,TGTGCCAGCAGCACCCATAGCGGGAGCCCAGCCGGGGAGCTGTTTTTT,CASSTHSGSPAGELFF
TRBJ2-7,TRBD2,TRBV11-2,once,TGTGCCAGCAGCTCGACTAGCGGGAGCCACGAGCAGTACTTC,CASSSTSGSHEQYF
TRBJ2-7,TRBD2,TRBV5-1,.,TGCGCCAGCAGCCGACTCATAGCGGGAGGGTCCTACGAGCAGTACTTC,CASSRLIAGGSYEQYF
TRBJ2-1,.,TRBV28,.,TGTGCCAGCAGTTTACGTCGCGCGGACCCATCCTACAATGAGCAGTTCTTC,CASSLRRADPSYNEQFF
TRBJ1-1,.,TRBV7-9,.,TGTGCCAGCAGCCCACCCGGGAGACACAGGGCTACGAACACTGAAGCTTTCTTT,CASSPPGRHRATNTEAFF
TRBJ2-3,TRBD1,TRBV2,.,TGTGCCAGCAGCGTCGACAGGGCGAGCACAGATACGCAGTATTTT,CASSVDRASTDTQYF
TRBJ1-2,.,TRBV5-5,.,TGTGCCAGCAGTCTTGACAGCCCCTATGGCTACACCTTC,CASSLDSPYGYTF
TRBJ2-2,TRBD2,TRBV29-1,.,TGCAGCGTTGGGGGTCTAGCGGGAGGGCCGGGCACCGGGGAGCTGTTTTTT,CSVGGLAGGPGTGELFF
TRBJ2-7,TRBD2,TRBV5-1,.,TGCGCCAGCAGCTTGACTAGCGGGAGCGGGGTCGAGCAGTACTTC,CASSLTSGSGVEQYF
TRBJ1-1,TRBD1,TRBV19,.,TGTGCCAGTAGTACTAGGGACAGGGGGCGCCCGGGTGAAGCTTTCTTT,CASSTRDRGRPGEAFF
TRBJ1-4,.,TRBV28,.,TGTGCCAGCAGTCCCCGGGCTAATGAAAAACTGTTTTTT,CASSPRANEKLFF
TRBJ2-3,TRBD1,TRBV18,.,TGTGCCAGCTCACCACCGGGACAGAGCACAGATACGCAGTATTTT,CASSPPGQSTDTQYF
TRBJ2-4,.,TRBV10-3,.,TGTGCCATCAGTGAGTCGTCCCGGAAGACTCAGTACTTC,CAISESSRKTQYF
TRBJ2-7,TRBD2,TRBV10-3,.,TGTGCCACCAGTAGCGGGGGTTTATCCTACGAGCAGTACTTC,CATSSGGLSYEQYF
TRBJ1-3,TRBD1,TRBV7-2,.,TGTGCCAGCAGCTCCAAAGCGGGACAGTTTGGAAACACCATATATTTT,CASSSKAGQFGNTIYF
TRBJ1-4,.,TRBV4-1,.,TGCGCCAGCAGCCAGCCGGGATCCGTAGCAACTAATGAAAAACTGTTTTTT,CASSQPGSVATNEKLFF
TRBJ2-7,.,TRBV28,once,TGTGCCAGCAGTTTAGCCCGAAGTGGGGGCCACCAGTACTTC,CASSLARSGGHQYF
TRBJ1-1,.,TRBV7-9,.,TGTGCCAGCAGCGCCAGACCTACAGGGAACACTGAAGCTTTCTTT,CASSARPTGNTEAFF
TRBJ2-4,.,TRBV11-2,.,TGTGCCAGCAGCTTAGGACACAAAAAGTACTTC,CASSLGHKKYF
TRBJ1-1,.,TRBV5-1,.,TGCGCCAGCAGCTTGGCGCCTGATGAAGCTTTCTTT,CASSLAPDEAFF
TRBJ1-2,TRBD1,TRBV7-3,.,TGTGCCAGCAGCCCCCAACCTGGACAGGAGAACACCTTC,CASSPQPGQENTF
TRBJ2-1,.,TRBV7-8,.,TGTGCCAGCAGCTTCCAGGACGACGAGCAGTTCTTC,CASSFQDDEQFF
TRBJ1-1,TRBD1,TRBV7-8,.,TGTGCCAGCAGCTTAGGCAGGGGGCGCGACACTGAAGCTTTCTTT,CASSLGRGRDTEAFF
TRBJ2-5,TRBD2,TRBV7-2,.,TGTGCCAGCAGCTTAGCGCAGGGACGGGAGGGCCAATGGTCCCAAGAGACCCAGTACTTC,CASSLAQGREGQWSQETQYF
TRBJ2-7,.,TRBV5-6,.,TGTGCCAGCAGCTCTTGGGGCGTCACCCGGAACGAGCAGTACTTC,CASSSWGVTRNEQYF
TRBJ2-5,TRBD2,TRBV7-9,once,TGTGCCAGCAGCTTAGGGAGGCTAGCGGGAGCCGAGACCCAGTACTTC,CASSLGRLAGAETQYF
TRBJ1-3,.,TRBV25-1,.,TGTGCCAGCAGTGTGGCAGGGCCTGGAAACACCATATATTTT,CASSVAGPGNTIYF
TRBJ2-1,.,TRBV7-7,once,TGTGCCAGCAGCAACCATCTAGCGAGCTCCTACAATGAGCAGTTCTTC,CASSNHLASSYNEQFF
TRBJ2-5,.,TRBV13,.,TGTGCCAGCAGCCTTAGCAGGGGACGCCAGCAAGAGACCCAGTACTTC,CASSLSRGRQQETQYF
TRBJ1-2,.,TRBV18,.,TGTGCCAGCTCACAGCAAGGGGGAAACTATGGCTACACCTTC,CASSQQGGNYGYTF
TRBJ1-3,.,TRBV28,.,TGTGCCAGCAGTTCGCCAGGGTCGTTAAACACCATATATTTT,CASSSPGSLNTIYF
TRBJ1-1,TRBD1,TRBV5-1,.,TGCGCCAGCAGCTTGGACGGAACAGGGGGGAAGAACACTGAAGCTTTCTTT,CASSLDGTGGKNTEAFF